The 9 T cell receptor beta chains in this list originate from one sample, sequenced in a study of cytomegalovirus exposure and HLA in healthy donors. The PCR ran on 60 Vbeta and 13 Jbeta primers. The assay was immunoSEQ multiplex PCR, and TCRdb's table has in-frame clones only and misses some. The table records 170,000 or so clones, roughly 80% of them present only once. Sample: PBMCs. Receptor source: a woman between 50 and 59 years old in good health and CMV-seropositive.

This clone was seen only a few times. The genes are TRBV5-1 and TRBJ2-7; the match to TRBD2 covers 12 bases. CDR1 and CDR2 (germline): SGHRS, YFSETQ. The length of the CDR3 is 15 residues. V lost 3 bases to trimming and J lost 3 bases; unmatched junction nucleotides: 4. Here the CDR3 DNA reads TGCGCCAGCAGCTCGGGGACTAGCGGGCTCTACGAGCAGTACTTC. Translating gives CASSSGTSGLYEQYF.

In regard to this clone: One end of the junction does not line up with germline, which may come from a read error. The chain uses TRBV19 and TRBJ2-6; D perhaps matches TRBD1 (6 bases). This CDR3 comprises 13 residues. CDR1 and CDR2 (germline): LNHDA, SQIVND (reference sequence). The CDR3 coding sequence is TGTGTCAGTAAGGGGGACGGGGCCAACGTCCTGACTTTC. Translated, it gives CVSKGDGANVLTF.

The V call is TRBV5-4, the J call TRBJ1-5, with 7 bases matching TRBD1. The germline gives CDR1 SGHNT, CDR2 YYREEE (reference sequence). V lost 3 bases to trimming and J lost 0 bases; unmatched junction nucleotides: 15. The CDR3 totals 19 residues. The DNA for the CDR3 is TGTGCCAGCAGCTCCCACAGGGGTTCGGGTTCATTTAGCAATCAGCCCCAGCATTTT. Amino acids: CASSSHRGSGSFSNQPQHF.

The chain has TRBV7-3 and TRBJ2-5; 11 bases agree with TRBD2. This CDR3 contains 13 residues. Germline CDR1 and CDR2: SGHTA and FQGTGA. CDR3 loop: CLPSGGLQETQYF. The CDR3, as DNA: TGTCTTCCTAGCGGGGGGCTTCAGGAGACCCAGTACTTC. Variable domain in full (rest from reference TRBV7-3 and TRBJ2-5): GAGVSQTPSNKVTEKGKYVELRCDPISGHTALYWYRQSLGQGPEFLIYFQGTGAADDSGLPNDRFFAVRPEGSVSTLKIQRTERGDSAVYLCLPSGGLQETQYFGPGTRLLVL.

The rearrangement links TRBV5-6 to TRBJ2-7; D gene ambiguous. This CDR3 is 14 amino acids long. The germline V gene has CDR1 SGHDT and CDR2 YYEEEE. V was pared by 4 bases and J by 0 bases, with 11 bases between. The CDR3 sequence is CASSHVRSSYEQYF. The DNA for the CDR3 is TGTGCCAGCAGCCATGTACGGAGCTCCTACGAGCAGTACTTC.

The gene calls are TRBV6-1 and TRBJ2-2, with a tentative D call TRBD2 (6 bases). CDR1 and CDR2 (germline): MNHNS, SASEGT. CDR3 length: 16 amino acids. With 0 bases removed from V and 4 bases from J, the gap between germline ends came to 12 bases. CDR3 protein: CASSEAGRRVTGELFF. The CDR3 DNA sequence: TGTGCCAGCAGTGAAGCGGGTAGGAGGGTCACCGGGGAGCTGTTTTTT.

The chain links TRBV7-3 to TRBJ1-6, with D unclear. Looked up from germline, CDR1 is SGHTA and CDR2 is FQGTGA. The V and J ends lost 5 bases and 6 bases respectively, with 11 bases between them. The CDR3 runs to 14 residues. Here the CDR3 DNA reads TGTGCCAGCAGCGTCGGCGGTCTTAATTCACCCCTCCACTTT. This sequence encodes CASSVGGLNSPLHF.

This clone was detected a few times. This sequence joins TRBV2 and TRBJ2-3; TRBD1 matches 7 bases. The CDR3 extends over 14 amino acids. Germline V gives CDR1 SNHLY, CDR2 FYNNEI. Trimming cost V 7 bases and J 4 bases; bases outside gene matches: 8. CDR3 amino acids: CASTEGRGPDTQYF. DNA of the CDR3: TGTGCCAGCACCGAGGGTAGGGGGCCAGATACGCAGTATTTT.

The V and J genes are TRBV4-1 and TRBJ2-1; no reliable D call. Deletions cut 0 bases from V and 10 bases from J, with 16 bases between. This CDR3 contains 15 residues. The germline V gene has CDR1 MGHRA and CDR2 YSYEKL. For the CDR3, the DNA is TGCGCCAGCAGCCAAGAAGTCCCGATGGCTGTCGAGCAGTTCTTC. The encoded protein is CASSQEVPMAVEQFF.